These T cell receptor beta chains were read from a single sample in a study of spatial heterogeneity in lung cancer. TCRdb processed the 5' RACE reads anew with MiXCR; each CDR3 protein has one entry. Among roughly 82,000 distinct CDR3 sequences, around 12% were seen once, and the ten largest hold roughly 4.2%. The specimen comprised PBMCs, sampled at surgery. These receptor sequences come from a male donor with early-stage non-small cell lung cancer. Both conserved end residues are part of each CDR3. D genes are given only for firm matches. The size field is filled for only some rows; it gives once, few, many or a size class.

d_gene: -; j_gene: TRBJ2-2; v_gene: TRBV2; abundance: few; CDR3aa: CASSEARRANTGELFF; CDR3nt: TGTGCCAGCAGTGAAGCGCGGCGGGCGAACACCGGGGAGCTGTTTTTT
d_gene: -; j_gene: TRBJ2-6; v_gene: TRBV12-3/TRBV12-4; abundance: few; CDR3aa: CASESSGANVLTF; CDR3nt: TGTGCCAGCGAAAGCTCTGGGGCCAACGTCCTGACTTTC
d_gene: -; j_gene: TRBJ1-1; v_gene: TRBV20-1; abundance: few; CDR3aa: CSASHENTEAFF; CDR3nt: TGCAGTGCTAGCCACGAGAACACTGAAGCTTTCTTT
d_gene: TRBD2; j_gene: TRBJ2-3; v_gene: TRBV6-6; abundance: few; CDR3aa: CASSSQLAANTDTQYF; CDR3nt: TGTGCCAGCAGTTCACAACTAGCGGCTAACACAGATACGCAGTATTTT
d_gene: TRBD1; j_gene: TRBJ1-4; v_gene: TRBV2; abundance: many; CDR3aa: CASSDRGNEKLFF; CDR3nt: TGTGCCAGCAGTGACAGGGGGAATGAAAAACTGTTTTTT
d_gene: -; j_gene: TRBJ2-7; v_gene: TRBV5-5; abundance: few; CDR3aa: CASSVDTAREQYF; CDR3nt: TGTGCCAGCAGCGTGGACACGGCTCGGGAGCAGTACTTC
d_gene: -; j_gene: TRBJ1-4; v_gene: TRBV5-1; abundance: many; CDR3aa: CASSWDLNEKLFF; CDR3nt: TGCGCCAGCAGCTGGGACCTTAATGAAAAACTGTTTTTT
d_gene: -; j_gene: TRBJ2-4; v_gene: TRBV10-3; abundance: -; CDR3aa: CAISEGGDGAKNIQYF; CDR3nt: TGTGCCATCAGTGAGGGAGGGGATGGGGCCAAAAACATTCAGTACTTC
d_gene: -; j_gene: TRBJ1-2; v_gene: TRBV19; abundance: few; CDR3aa: CASSPQAGYGYTF; CDR3nt: TGTGCCAGTAGTCCCCAGGCGGGCTATGGCTACACCTTC
d_gene: TRBD2; j_gene: TRBJ2-1; v_gene: TRBV6-4; abundance: few; CDR3aa: CASSETSGSNEQFF; CDR3nt: TGTGCCAGCAGTGAAACTAGCGGGAGTAATGAGCAGTTCTTC
d_gene: -; j_gene: TRBJ2-4; v_gene: TRBV29-1; abundance: many; CDR3aa: CSVEPLAKNIQYF; CDR3nt: TGCAGCGTTGAACCCCTAGCCAAAAACATTCAGTACTTC
d_gene: -; j_gene: TRBJ1-3; v_gene: TRBV5-1; abundance: -; CDR3aa: CASSLSGTARSGNTIYF; CDR3nt: TGCGCCAGCAGCCTGTCCGGAACAGCACGCTCTGGAAACACCATATATTTT
d_gene: TRBD1; j_gene: TRBJ2-1; v_gene: TRBV20-1; abundance: many; CDR3aa: CSANNRGRNEQFF; CDR3nt: TGCAGTGCCAACAACAGGGGTCGGAATGAGCAGTTCTTC
d_gene: -; j_gene: TRBJ1-1; v_gene: TRBV11-2; abundance: -; CDR3aa: CASSSPLGGSTEAFF; CDR3nt: TGTGCCAGCAGCTCACCCCTTGGAGGTAGCACTGAAGCTTTCTTT
d_gene: TRBD2; j_gene: TRBJ2-1; v_gene: TRBV20-1; abundance: -; CDR3aa: CSATGLAGGPDEQFF; CDR3nt: TGCAGTGCTACTGGACTAGCGGGAGGGCCCGATGAGCAGTTCTTC
d_gene: -; j_gene: TRBJ2-5; v_gene: TRBV3-1; abundance: many; CDR3aa: CASSQDHSLGTQYF; CDR3nt: TGTGCCAGCAGCCAAGACCACAGCCTGGGGACCCAGTACTTC
d_gene: -; j_gene: TRBJ2-1; v_gene: TRBV29-1; abundance: -; CDR3aa: CSVEELERNNEQFF; CDR3nt: TGCAGCGTTGAAGAATTAGAACGAAACAATGAGCAGTTCTTC
d_gene: -; j_gene: TRBJ1-1; v_gene: TRBV29-1; abundance: few; CDR3aa: CSVDMGAAEAFF; CDR3nt: TGCAGCGTTGATATGGGGGCCGCTGAAGCTTTCTTT
d_gene: TRBD2; j_gene: TRBJ2-1; v_gene: TRBV10-3; abundance: -; CDR3aa: CAISGTSGSMDEQFF; CDR3nt: TGTGCCATCAGTGGGACTAGCGGGAGCATGGATGAGCAGTTCTTC
d_gene: -; j_gene: TRBJ2-1; v_gene: TRBV5-1; abundance: few; CDR3aa: CASSLYNEQFF; CDR3nt: TGCGCCAGCAGCCTATACAATGAGCAGTTCTTC
d_gene: -; j_gene: TRBJ1-1; v_gene: TRBV29-1; abundance: few; CDR3aa: CSVVLDVNTEAFF; CDR3nt: TGCAGCGTTGTACTGGATGTGAACACTGAAGCTTTCTTT
d_gene: -; j_gene: TRBJ1-1; v_gene: TRBV6-1; abundance: -; CDR3aa: CASSFRLNTEAFF; CDR3nt: TGTGCCAGCAGTTTTCGACTTAACACTGAAGCTTTCTTT
d_gene: -; j_gene: TRBJ2-7; v_gene: TRBV10-3; abundance: few; CDR3aa: CAIRGSSYEQYF; CDR3nt: TGTGCCATCAGGGGCAGCTCCTACGAGCAGTACTTC
d_gene: -; j_gene: TRBJ1-1; v_gene: TRBV29-1; abundance: -; CDR3aa: CSVGNDGGADTEAFF; CDR3nt: TGCAGCGTTGGGAACGACGGAGGGGCGGACACTGAAGCTTTCTTT
d_gene: -; j_gene: TRBJ1-1; v_gene: TRBV29-1; abundance: many; CDR3aa: CSVARGGNTEAFF; CDR3nt: TGCAGCGTTGCCAGGGGCGGGAACACTGAAGCTTTCTTT
d_gene: TRBD2; j_gene: TRBJ2-7; v_gene: TRBV29-1; abundance: -; CDR3aa: CSAQGRAEQYF; CDR3nt: TGCAGCGCCCAAGGGAGGGCCGAGCAGTACTTC
d_gene: -; j_gene: TRBJ2-2; v_gene: TRBV9; abundance: -; CDR3aa: CASNPEPGELLF; CDR3nt: TGTGCCAGCAATCCGGAGCCCGGGGAGCTGTTATTT
d_gene: TRBD2; j_gene: TRBJ2-1; v_gene: TRBV5-1; abundance: -; CDR3aa: CASSSLAGAHNEQFF; CDR3nt: TGCGCCAGCAGTTCTCTAGCGGGGGCTCACAATGAGCAGTTCTTC